The clone carrying this T cell receptor beta chain came up a few times. MiXCR, run by TCRdb on the RT-PCR reads, gives a single entry per CDR3 protein. The sample includes almost 700,000 distinct CDR3 sequences, approximately 15% of them seen just once. The CDR3 is made up of 14 amino acids. Deletions cut 2 bases from V and 6 bases from J, with 11 bases between. Germline values: CDR1 SEHNR, CDR2 FQNEAQ (reference sequence). The sequenced material came from memory CD4+ T cells from blood. The TCR originated in a female donor in good health, serving as a healthy control. The chain joins TRBV7-9 to TRBJ2-1; possibly TRBD2 for D (5 bases). This CDR3 is CASSLISSSNEQFF. The CDR3 DNA reads TGTGCCAGCAGCTTAATATCTAGCAGCAATGAGCAGTTCTTC. The entire variable domain, with the rest obtained from reference TRBV7-9 and TRBJ2-1, is as follows: DTGVSQNPRHKITKRGQNVTFRCDPISEHNRLYWYRQTLGQGPEFLTYFQNEAQLEKSRLLSDRFSAERPKGSFSTLEIQRTEQGDSAMYLCASSLISSSNEQFFGPGTRLTVL.